This entry describes one TCR beta chain. Antigen specificity is unknown. The V gene end was trimmed by 4 bases and the J gene end by 3 bases; junction bases not matched to a gene: 1. The CDR3 has 15 residues. Germline assignment: CDR1 LNHDA and CDR2 SQIVND (reference sequence). This entry belongs to a study of T-cell memory formation after mild COVID-19. Study outcomes and limitations: Whether second-wave clones peaking at day 37 were SARS-CoV-2 specific went unconfirmed.

A single record per CDR3 protein comes from TCRdb applying MiXCR to the 5' RACE reads. In the table there are about 160,000 distinct CDR3 sequences, roughly 28% of which are singletons. The TCR originated in an adult woman who had mild COVID-19 (a few samples of this study predate the infection). Cell type and time point are not known. Input material: PBMCs or a T cell subset sorted from them (not recorded which). This sequence joins TRBV19 and TRBJ2-3; 13 bases are a match to TRBD2. Here the CDR3 DNA reads TGTGCCAGTAGTACGACTAGCGGGGGGACAGATACGCAGTATTTT. Amino acids: CASSTTSGGTDTQYF.